What follows are 20 T cell receptor beta chains derived from one specimen sequenced in a study of blood T cells in healthy people across ages. Next came a second PCR, run for about 7 to 12 cycles, which used a sample-barcoded 5' primer along with a J-beta primer mix. In TCRdb, the 5' RACE reads were re-called with MiXCR into one record per CDR3 protein. The sample records some 900,000 distinct CDR3 sequences, around 49% being singletons. What was sequenced was blood. The receptors here all came from a man aged 25 to 40 in good health.

The chain joins TRBV27 to TRBJ1-2; 9 bases match TRBD1. V was pared by 6 bases and J by 7 bases, with 12 bases of the junction left unmatched. The CDR3 loop spans 15 amino acids. Germline V gene lookup returns CDR1 MNHEY and CDR2 SMNVEV (reference sequence). CDR3: CASRRTGQGGSGYTF. Here the CDR3 DNA reads TGTGCCAGCAGGCGAACGGGACAGGGTGGAAGTGGCTACACCTTC.

The rearrangement uses TRBV6-5 and TRBJ1-5, with D uncertain. Germline V CDR1 and CDR2: MNHEY, SVGAGI. The V end lost 7 bases, the J end lost 9 bases, and 10 bases lay between the germline ends. This CDR3 is 11 amino acids long. The CDR3 reads CASTTFSPQHF. CDR3 coding DNA: TGTGCCAGCACCACTTTCTCGCCCCAGCATTTT.

The genes are TRBV5-1 and TRBJ2-3; 9 bases align to TRBD2. The CDR3 runs 15 residues. CDR1 and CDR2 (germline): SGHRS, YFSETQ. V shed 4 bases and J 8 bases; nucleotides not matched to a gene: 11. For the CDR3, the DNA is TGCGCCAGCAGCACCGCGGCGGGGGGGCTAGTTACGCAGTATTTT. Its translation: CASSTAAGGLVTQYF.

This rearrangement joins TRBV7-9 to TRBJ2-1, with no clear D. In germline, CDR1 is SEHNR, CDR2 FQNEAQ (reference sequence). Trimming took 2 bases from V and 15 from J, leaving 20 bases between them. CDR3 length: 14 amino acids. The CDR3 sequence is CASSLPITVFAPFF. The CDR3 DNA is TGTGCCAGCAGCTTACCGATAACTGTTTTTGCGCCGTTCTTC.

This clonotype was observed a few times. The V gene is TRBV6-6, the J gene TRBJ2-3; 13 bases map to TRBD2. The trim removed 2 bases at V and 1 base at J, leaving 3 bases unmatched. The CDR3 runs 17 residues. Germline values: CDR1 MNHNY, CDR2 SVGAGI (reference sequence). The DNA for the CDR3 is TGTGCCAGCAGTTACCGGACTAGCGGGGGCCGCACAGATACGCAGTATTTT. It specifies CASSYRTSGGRTDTQYF.

The chain couples TRBV20-1 to TRBJ2-1, with unresolved D. This CDR3 has 11 amino acids. Germline CDR1 DFQATT, CDR2 SNEGSKA (reference sequence). V lost 7 bases, J lost 3 bases, and 7 bases lay in between. The CDR3 nucleotides read TGCAGTGGCCTGGTCTACAATGAGCAGTTCTTC. Protein sequence: CSGLVYNEQFF.

The chain uses TRBV20-1 and TRBJ2-7; possible D gene TRBD2, 6 bases. CDR1 and CDR2 (germline): DFQATT, SNEGSKA (reference sequence). Trimming left V 3 bases short and J 3 bases short, with 12 bases between. The CDR3 loop spans 13 amino acids. In DNA, the CDR3 is TGCAGTGCTAGGCCGGGGACTGTCTACGAGCAGTACTTC. Its translation is CSARPGTVYEQYF.

This clonotype was observed a handful of times. This chain uses TRBV27 with TRBJ1-2, with D maybe TRBD1 (5 bases). Germline values: CDR1 MNHEY, CDR2 SMNVEV (reference sequence). Trimming pared 4 bases from V and 4 bases from J, leaving 10 bases between. The CDR3 sequence is 13 residues long. The CDR3 DNA sequence: TGTGCCAGCAGTTACTCCGGGACCTATGGCTACACCTTC. As protein: CASSYSGTYGYTF.

CDR3 coding DNA: TGTGCCAGCAGCTACTCCGGGACACCGTCCTACGAGCAGTACTTC. Translated: CASSYSGTPSYEQYF. This chain links TRBV5-6 with TRBJ2-7; D is possibly TRBD1 (6 bases). CDR3 length: 15 amino acids. CDR1 and CDR2 from the germline V gene are SGHDT and YYEEEE. Trimming took 3 bases from V and 1 from J, leaving 14 bases between them.

CDR3 DNA sequence: TGTGCCAGCAGCCTACTAGCGGGAGGGCCCGATGAGCAGTTCTTC. This translates into CASSLLAGGPDEQFF. The chain uses TRBV6-4 and TRBJ2-1, with 13 bases aligning to TRBD2. Germline V gene lookup returns CDR1 MRHNA and CDR2 SNTAGT. This CDR3 is 15 amino acids long. V lost 6 bases and J lost 8; bases outside the gene matches: 7.

The chain uses TRBV3-1 and TRBJ2-2; tentative D call: TRBD2 (6 bases). V lost 1 base and J lost 3, with 12 bases in between. The length of the CDR3 is 16 residues. The germline V gene encodes CDR1 LGHDT and CDR2 YNNKEL (reference sequence). CDR3 in DNA: TGTGCCAGCAGCCAAGGCGGTGGGGGGTACACCGGGGAGCTGTTTTTT. This codes for CASSQGGGGYTGELFF.

Details on this clonotype: A single base separates this from a much larger clone, so it may be a read error. This chain uses TRBV20-1 with TRBJ2-7; TRBD2 might be the D (6 bases). Trimming left V 0 bases short and J 7 bases short, with 19 bases between. The length of the CDR3 is 15 residues. Germline CDR1 is DFQATT and CDR2 is SNEGSKA (reference sequence). This CDR3 reads CSARDLTGESNEQYF. The CDR3 coding sequence is TGCAGTGCTAGAGATCTAACGGGGGAGTCAAATGAGCAGTACTTC.

The rearrangement joins TRBV11-3 to TRBJ1-1, with TRBD1 identical over 7 bases. CDR3 length: 15 residues. The V gene's germline CDR1 is SGHNT and CDR2 YENEEA. The V gene end was trimmed by 1 base and the J gene end by 3 bases; junction bases not matched to a gene: 5. In DNA, the CDR3 is TGTGCCAGCAGCTTAGTCCGGGACAGCTACACTGAAGCTTTCTTT. Encoded protein: CASSLVRDSYTEAFF.

The chain joins TRBV12-3 or TRBV12-4 to TRBJ2-7, with D possibly TRBD1 on 6 matching bases. V shed 5 bases and J shed 3 bases, with 11 bases lying between them. The CDR3 totals 13 residues. CDR3 protein: CASSSGQYYEQYF. The CDR3 DNA reads TGTGCCAGCAGTAGCGGACAGTACTACGAGCAGTACTTC.

The table lists this clonotype with a few counts. A much bigger clone sits one base away, suggesting this may be a read error. The V call is TRBV9, the J call TRBJ2-1; 10 nucleotides align to TRBD2. The J call may not be correct, given that the DNA end is closer to TRBJ2-7. CDR1 and CDR2 from the germline V gene are SGDLS and YYNGEE. This CDR3 comprises 16 residues. The CDR3 region is CASSLSGGLLYNEQYF. CDR3 DNA: TGTGCCAGCAGTCTTAGCGGGGGGCTCCTGTACAATGAGCAGTACTTC.

The chain joins TRBV12-3 or TRBV12-4 to TRBJ1-5; possibly TRBD1 for D (5 bases). This CDR3 spans 18 amino acids. Trimming removed 2 bases at V and 0 bases at J, with 17 bases between. DNA of the CDR3: TGTGCCAGCAGTTTAAAGTCGGGGACCCTAATTAGCAATCAGCCCCAGCATTTT. Its protein is CASSLKSGTLISNQPQHF.

The rearrangement links TRBV19 to TRBJ1-2, with a weak D call TRBD1 (6 bases). This CDR3 region has 16 residues. Germline V gene sequence: CDR1 LNHDA, CDR2 SQIVND (reference sequence). V lost 6 bases and J lost 1, with 18 bases in between. The CDR3 DNA reads TGTGCCAGTAGATCGACCGGGACACCTTTTAACTATGGCTACACCTTC. Protein: CASRSTGTPFNYGYTF.

The sample holds a few counts of this clonotype. The chain has TRBV12-3 or TRBV12-4 and TRBJ1-4; possible D gene TRBD1, 5 bases. Trimming removed 2 bases from V and 7 bases from J, with 17 bases in between. The CDR3 runs to 16 residues. CDR3 nucleotides: TGTGCCAGCAGTTTATGGGCAGGGAGAGGTGGTGAAAAACTGTTTTTT. This sequence encodes CASSLWAGRGGEKLFF.

The CDR3, as DNA: TGTGCCAGCAGCCAGCCCCCGGGACTAGCGGAGGAGACCCAGTACTTC. The encoded protein is CASSQPPGLAEETQYF. This rearrangement joins TRBV14 to TRBJ2-7; TRBD2 matches at 11 bases. The J call may be faulty, since TRBJ2-5 better matches the DNA end. CDR1 and CDR2 from the germline V gene are SGHDN and FVKESK. The CDR3 runs to 16 residues.

V is TRBV7-2 and J is TRBJ2-7; D not resolved. Trimming took off 6 bases at V and 4 bases at J, with 16 bases between the two ends. This CDR3 region has 14 residues. Per the germline V gene, CDR1 is SGHTA and CDR2 is FQGNSA. DNA of the CDR3: TGTGCCAGCAGTGAGTACAACCAGATTTACGAGCAGTACTTC. It codes for CASSEYNQIYEQYF.